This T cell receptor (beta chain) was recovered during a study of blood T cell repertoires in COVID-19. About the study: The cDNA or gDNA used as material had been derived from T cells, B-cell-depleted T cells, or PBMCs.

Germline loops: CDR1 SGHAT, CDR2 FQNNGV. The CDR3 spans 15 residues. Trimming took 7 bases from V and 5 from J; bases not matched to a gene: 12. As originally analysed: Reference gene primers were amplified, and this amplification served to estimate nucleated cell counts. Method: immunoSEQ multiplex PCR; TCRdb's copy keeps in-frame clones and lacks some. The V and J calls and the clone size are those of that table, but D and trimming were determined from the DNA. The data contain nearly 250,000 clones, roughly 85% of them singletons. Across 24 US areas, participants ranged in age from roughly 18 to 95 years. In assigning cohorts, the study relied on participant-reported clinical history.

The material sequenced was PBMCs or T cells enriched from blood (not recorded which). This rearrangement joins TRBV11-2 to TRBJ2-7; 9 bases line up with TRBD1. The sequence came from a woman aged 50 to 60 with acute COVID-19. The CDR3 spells CASTLRGQGSHEQYF. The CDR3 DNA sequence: TGTGCCAGCACCTTGAGAGGACAGGGGTCCCACGAGCAGTACTTC.